The clone carrying this T cell receptor beta chain was observed many times. The antigen is not known. Trimming stripped 4 bases from V and 2 bases from J, with 13 bases between. The CDR3 runs to 14 residues. Germline V gives CDR1 SGHRS, CDR2 YFSETQ. This record belongs to a study of Graves' ophthalmopathy and Graves' hyperthyroidism. Study-level information: Researchers obtained peripheral blood at initial diagnosis, before any treatment had begun. Findings and caveats of the study: The blood repertoire also included most expanded thyroid clonotypes above 0.001 frequency.

Hyperthyroidism was new, under 2 months, in patients aged 18 to 65. Scientists amplified the TCR beta CDR3 regions from RNA transcripts. HTBI primers were used in a first-round RT-PCR, which preceded a second-round multiplex PCR. TCRdb re-derived calls from the multiplex PCR reads in MiXCR, one entry per CDR3 protein. Among a few hundred thousand distinct CDR3 sequences listed, roughly 21% were seen once. The clonotype originates from a woman aged 18-29 years with stable Graves' hyperthyroidism. Sequences were obtained from peripheral blood. The rearrangement joins TRBV5-1 to TRBJ2-7; D is perhaps TRBD1 (8 bases). In nucleotides, the CDR3 is TGCGCCAGCAGCGGGGGGGGACAGGCCTACGAGCAGTACTTC. This translates into CASSGGGQAYEQYF.